These 22 T cell receptor beta chains came from one sample sequenced in a study of human T cells and chemical hapten exposure. MiXCR, applied by TCRdb to the RACE reads, yields one record per CDR3 protein. The table records 90,000 or so distinct CDR3 sequences, over 6.5% of them present only once. Time point: pre-sensitization, week 0. The treatment here: therapeutic diphenylcyclopropenone sensitization with weekly scalp DPC. The sequencing used whole blood, collected in connection with sensitization to the hapten diphenylcyclopropenone (DPC). All receptors come from a middle-aged man with alopecia areata. Some clones in this sample may be carry-over from other donors' samples.

The chain couples TRBV30 to TRBJ2-3, with TRBD2 as a possible D gene (5 bases). Germline-derived CDR1 and CDR2 are GTSNPN and SVGIG (reference sequence). Trimming took off 3 bases at V and 2 bases at J, with 9 bases between the two ends. The CDR3 covers 13 residues. CDR3 DNA: TGTGCCTGGAGGGGCGGGCTCACAGATACGCAGTATTTT. Protein: CAWRGGLTDTQYF.

The genes are TRBV6-1 and TRBJ1-1; D unclear. Looked up from germline, CDR1 is MNHNS and CDR2 is SASEGT. The CDR3 runs 13 residues. V was cut by 8 bases and J by 4 bases, with 14 bases left in between. In DNA, the CDR3 is TGTGCCAGCCGAGCCAGTCGGGGCACTGAAGCTTTCTTT. This sequence encodes CASRASRGTEAFF.

This clonotype was seen repeatedly, ten times or more. This rearrangement joins TRBV12-3 or TRBV12-4 to TRBJ2-5; TRBD2 matches at 10 bases. This CDR3 has 15 amino acids. After removal of 6 bases from V and 4 bases from J, the junction contained 8 bases not matched to a gene. CDR3 DNA: TGTGCCAGCAGCTTCGGTGTAGCGGGAGGAGAGACCCAGTACTTC. Translating gives CASSFGVAGGETQYF.

This clonotype occurred a few times. CDR3 in amino acids: CASSLMGTTLYNEQFF. CDR3 DNA sequence: TGTGCCAGCAGCTTAATGGGGACTACCCTTTACAATGAGCAGTTCTTC. This chain links TRBV7-3 with TRBJ2-1; 7 nucleotides line up with TRBD2. J lost 4 bases, V lost 1 base, and 7 bases had no gene match. This CDR3 has 16 residues. Germline values: CDR1 SGHTA, CDR2 FQGTGA.

This chain links TRBV5-1 with TRBJ2-1; D is uncertain. The CDR3 sequence is 12 residues long. V was cut by 3 bases and J by 8 bases, with 9 bases left in between. Germline lookup yields CDR1 SGHRS and CDR2 YFSETQ. In DNA form, the CDR3 reads TGCGCCAGCAGCTCCGTGGTAGATGAGCAGTTCTTC. Its translation: CASSSVVDEQFF.

There are many counts of this clonotype. The genes are TRBV6-2 or TRBV6-3 and TRBJ1-1; D gene ambiguous. The CDR3 length is 11 residues. The V gene lost 5 bases and the J gene lost 9 bases, with 10 bases spanning the gap. Germline-derived CDR1 and CDR2 are MNHEY and SVGEGT. The chain's CDR3 is CASSRTEKAFF. In DNA form, the CDR3 reads TGTGCCAGCAGTCGGACGGAGAAAGCTTTCTTT.

The table lists this clonotype with a few counts. The chain is built from TRBV6-2 or TRBV6-3 and TRBJ2-7; 9 bases are a match to TRBD2. This CDR3 region has 17 residues. Germline lookup yields CDR1 MNHEY and CDR2 SVGEGT. Unmatched junction bases numbered 14, after V lost 2 bases and J lost 6 bases. The CDR3, as DNA: TGTGCCAGCAGTTACACGACTAGCGGACCCACCGACCGCGAGCAGTACTTC. Amino acids: CASSYTTSGPTDREQYF.

This clonotype was found many times. The gene calls are TRBV14 and TRBJ2-3; D unclear. Trimming stripped 4 bases from V and 0 bases from J, with 11 bases between. This CDR3 has 15 residues. CDR1 is SGHDN and CDR2 is FVKESK in the germline V gene. The CDR3, as DNA: TGTGCCAGCAGCCCAATGGCGTCTAGCACAGATACGCAGTATTTT. Its translation: CASSPMASSTDTQYF.

With respect to this clonotype: This may come from a read error, since a much larger clone is one base off. The genes are TRBV12-3 or TRBV12-4 and TRBJ1-4; maybe TRBD1 (5 bases). The CDR3 extends over 15 amino acids. The V end was cut by 7 bases, the J end by 5 bases, with 17 bases between. The CDR3 DNA sequence: TGTGCCAGCACCTTGCGTCTAGGGGTAAATGAAAAACTGTTTTTT. It codes for CASTLRLGVNEKLFF.

The V call is TRBV29-1, the J call TRBJ1-4; D is uncertain. CDR1 SQVTM and CDR2 ANQGSEA come from the germline V gene. The CDR3 contains 12 residues. Trimming removed 4 bases from V and 8 bases from J, with 11 bases in between. CDR3 DNA: TGCAGCGTTGCAGAGGTAGGAGAAAAACTGTTTTTT. Amino acids: CSVAEVGEKLFF.

There are a few counts of this clonotype. V and J are TRBV28 and TRBJ2-1; 9 nucleotides line up with TRBD1. Germline V gene sequence: CDR1 MDHEN, CDR2 SYDVKM. This CDR3 is 14 amino acids long. V shed 2 bases and J 10 bases; nucleotides not matched to a gene: 6. CDR3 in DNA: TGTGCCAGCAGTTTAGCCCGGACAGGGGCCGAGCAGTTCTTC. This encodes CASSLARTGAEQFF.

This clonotype was observed at least ten times. The chain recombines TRBV6-2 or TRBV6-3 with TRBJ2-7; no clear D. V was shortened by 5 bases and J by 6 bases, with 14 bases between the two germline ends. The CDR3 is 13 residues long. Germline CDR1 MNHEY, CDR2 SVGEGT. As DNA, the CDR3 is TGTGCCAGCAGTCGAAATGACCTGCCCGAGCAGTACGTC. Protein product: CASSRNDLPEQYV.

This clonotype was seen only a few times. The chain couples TRBV3-1 to TRBJ2-3; maybe TRBD2 (6 bases). V was pared by 7 bases and J by 2 bases, with 13 bases between. The CDR3 contains 14 residues. The germline gives CDR1 LGHDT, CDR2 YNNKEL (reference sequence). This CDR3 reads CASTTGTYTDTQYF. In DNA form, the CDR3 reads TGTGCCAGCACCACCGGGACTTACACAGATACGCAGTATTTT.

J is TRBJ1-1 and V is TRBV30, with 8 bases lining up with TRBD1. J gave up 1 base and V 0 bases, and 10 bases lay outside the gene matches. This CDR3 comprises 17 residues. The germline gives CDR1 GTSNPN, CDR2 SVGIG (reference sequence). For the CDR3, the DNA is TGTGCCTGGAGTGTAAGGACAGGGAAGGGTGGGAACACTGAAGCTTTCTTT. This gives the protein CAWSVRTGKGGNTEAFF.

The sample holds many counts of this clonotype. The CDR3: CASSLINTNEKLFF. The CDR3 coding sequence is TGTGCCAGCAGTTTAATCAACACTAATGAAAAACTGTTTTTT. The chain combines TRBV12-3 or TRBV12-4 with TRBJ1-4; no reliable D call. The CDR3 has 14 residues. Trimming left V 2 bases short and J 2 bases short, with 6 bases between.

This clonotype was seen many times. V gene TRBV28 combines with J gene TRBJ1-5; TRBD1 aligns across 12 bases. The CDR3 consists of 13 residues. The J segment lost 7 bases and the V segment lost 6 bases, leaving 1 base of the junction unmatched. CDR1 MDHEN and CDR2 SYDVKM come from the germline V gene. In DNA, the CDR3 is TGTGCCAGCAGAGGGACAGGGGGCCAGCCCCAGCATTTT. Translated, it gives CASRGTGGQPQHF.

This clonotype turned up a few times. This chain uses TRBV4-3 with TRBJ2-3; 8 bases are shared with TRBD1. Germline CDR1 LGHNA, CDR2 YSLEER. V lost 1 base, J lost 7 bases, and 4 bases stayed unmatched. The CDR3 is 14 residues long. Written as DNA, the CDR3 is TGCGCCAGCAGCCAAGCAGGGGGCTATCATACGCAGTATTTT. It encodes CASSQAGGYHTQYF.

There are many counts of this clonotype. The chain uses TRBV6-5 and TRBJ1-6; D possibly corresponds to TRBD1 (6 bases). Germline CDR1 and CDR2: MNHEY and SVGAGI. Deletions cut 4 bases from V and 6 bases from J, with 10 bases between. The CDR3 runs to 14 residues. The CDR3 loop is CASSSQGSNSPLHF. CDR3 nucleotide sequence: TGTGCCAGCAGTTCCCAGGGGTCTAATTCACCCCTCCACTTT.

The chain combines TRBV7-2 with TRBJ2-3, with 7 bases identical to TRBD2. Germline V gene lookup returns CDR1 SGHTA and CDR2 FQGNSA. V was pared by 1 base and J by 1 base, with 11 bases of the junction left unmatched. This CDR3 is built from 18 residues. CDR3 in amino acids: CASSLEAGTMARTDTQYF. The CDR3 nucleotides read TGTGCCAGCAGCTTAGAAGCGGGGACCATGGCTCGCACAGATACGCAGTATTTT.

This clonotype was seen more than once but under ten times. This chain links TRBV12-3 or TRBV12-4 with TRBJ1-3; D gene ambiguous. The CDR3 length is 15 residues. Trimming took 0 bases from V and 0 from J, leaving 6 bases between them. CDR3 DNA sequence: TGTGCCAGCAGTTTAGCGCAAACCTCTGGAAACACCATATATTTT. As protein: CASSLAQTSGNTIYF.

This clonotype has only a few counts. The CDR3 sequence is CSVEWRGDTQYF. The CDR3 bases are TGCAGCGTTGAATGGAGGGGGGATACGCAGTATTTT. V and J are TRBV29-1 and TRBJ2-3, with D possibly called TRBD1 or TRBD2 (6 bases each). Germline V CDR1 and CDR2: SQVTM, ANQGSEA. The V and J ends lost 2 bases and 6 bases respectively, with 9 bases between them. The CDR3 totals 12 residues.

Worth noting for this clonotype: Its ends do not fully match the called genes, so a read error is possible. The V and J genes are TRBV14 and TRBJ2-1; 12 nucleotides line up with TRBD2. The CDR3 extends over 15 amino acids. Germline-derived CDR1 and CDR2 are SGHDN and FVKESK. CDR3: CASSQDRLAGAQGVF. The CDR3 DNA reads TGTGCCAGCAGCCAAGATAGACTAGCGGGAGCCCAAGGGGTCTTC.